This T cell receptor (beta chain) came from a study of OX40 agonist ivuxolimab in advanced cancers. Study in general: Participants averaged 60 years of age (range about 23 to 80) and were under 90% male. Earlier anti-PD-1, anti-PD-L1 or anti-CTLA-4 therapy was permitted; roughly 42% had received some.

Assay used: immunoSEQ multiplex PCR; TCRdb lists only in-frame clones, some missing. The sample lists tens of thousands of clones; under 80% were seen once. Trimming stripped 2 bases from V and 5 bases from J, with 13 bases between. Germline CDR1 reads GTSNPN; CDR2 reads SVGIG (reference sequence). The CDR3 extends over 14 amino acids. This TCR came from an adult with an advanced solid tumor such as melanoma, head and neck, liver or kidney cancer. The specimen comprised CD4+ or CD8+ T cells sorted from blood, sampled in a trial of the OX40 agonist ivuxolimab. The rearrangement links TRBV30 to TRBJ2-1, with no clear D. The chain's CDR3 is CAWSWAPRNNEQFF. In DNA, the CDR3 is TGTGCCTGGAGTTGGGCACCCAGAAACAATGAGCAGTTCTTC. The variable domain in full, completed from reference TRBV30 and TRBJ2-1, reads SQTIHQWPATLVQPVGSPLSLECTVEGTSNPNLYWYRQAAGRGLQLLFYSVGIGQISSEVPQNLSASRPQDRQFILSSKKLLLSDSGFYLCAWSWAPRNNEQFFGPGTRLTVL.